The T cell receptor (beta chain) under discussion was sequenced for a study of blood T cell repertoires in COVID-19. Across the study: From the United States, Italy and Spain came samples of acute and convalescent COVID-19. The analysed material was cDNA or gDNA that came from T cells, B-cell-depleted T cells, or PBMCs.

Per the study methods: How many nucleated cells were present was estimated from reference gene primer amplification. Libraries were prepared by immunoSEQ multiplex PCR; TCRdb keeps only in-frame clonotypes and omits some of them. That table supplies the V and J calls and clone size; D and trimming were determined from the DNA. In the table there are 55,000 to 75,000 clones, around 87% of which are singletons. In this sample, this clone turned up a few times. This clonotype originated in a human donor with active COVID-19. The donor label of this sample is uncertain. Sequenced material: peripheral blood.

CDR3 sequence reads: CASSDSFGYTF. DNA of the CDR3: TGTGCCAGCAGTGACAGCTTTGGCTACACCTTC. V and J are TRBV9 and TRBJ1-2; D may be TRBD1 (5 bases). The CDR3 loop spans 11 amino acids. Per the germline V gene, CDR1 is SGDLS and CDR2 is YYNGEE. V dropped 5 bases and J dropped 7 bases, with 9 bases sitting between them.